This T cell receptor (beta chain) was obtained from a study of blood T cell repertoires in COVID-19. Looked up from germline, CDR1 is MGHRA and CDR2 is YSYEKL. V lost 0 bases and J lost 3, with 12 bases in between. The CDR3 is made up of 15 amino acids. As processed by the authors: Researchers report that nucleated cell counts were estimated from reference gene primer amplification. TCRdb keeps only in-frame clones here, not all; method: immunoSEQ multiplex PCR. V, J and clone size reflect that table, while D and trimming were determined from the DNA. The sample lists 260,000 or so clones; roughly 86% were seen once.

Material: peripheral blood. The chain is built from TRBV4-1 and TRBJ2-7; TRBD1 might be the D (5 bases). The TCR comes from a human donor in a cohort sampled during active COVID-19. CDR3: CASSQEVAGIYEQYF. In DNA, the CDR3 is TGCGCCAGCAGCCAAGAAGTTGCAGGGATCTACGAGCAGTACTTC.